The next 24 T cell receptor beta chains were all read from a single sample in a study of T cell responses to AZD1222 COVID-19 vaccine. Some clones are missing from TCRdb's copy, which holds only in-frame ones; the method was immunoSEQ multiplex PCR. The table lists 100,000 or so clones, around nine tenths of them singletons. The sample consisted of peripheral blood, taken 28 days after the second AZD1222 dose. These receptors came from an adult who received the AZD1222 COVID-19 vaccine.

J is TRBJ1-2 and V is TRBV28; 8 positions agree with TRBD1. J lost 4 bases, V lost 3 bases, and 4 bases had no gene match. This CDR3 spans 14 amino acids. Germline-derived CDR1 and CDR2 are MDHEN and SYDVKM. The CDR3 here is CASSFDRGIYGYTF. Here the CDR3 DNA reads TGTGCCAGCAGTTTTGACAGGGGAATCTATGGCTACACCTTC.

The J gene is TRBJ1-2, the V gene TRBV5-1, with D perhaps matching TRBD1 (5 bases). The ends were cut back, 0 bases at V and 13 bases at J, with 13 bases in the middle. Germline loops: CDR1 SGHRS, CDR2 YFSETQ. This CDR3 is 12 amino acids long. CDR3 DNA: TGCGCCAGCAGCTTGGAGGGGAACCCGGGCACCTTC. Its protein product is CASSLEGNPGTF.

The gene calls are TRBV27 and TRBJ2-2; 7 bases match TRBD1. The CDR3 length is 15 residues. CDR1 and CDR2 (germline): MNHEY, SMNVEV (reference sequence). Trimming took 6 bases from V and 5 from J; bases not matched to a gene: 9. The CDR3 loop reads CASSNTGVHTGELFF. In DNA form, the CDR3 reads TGTGCCAGCAGCAACACAGGGGTACATACCGGGGAGCTGTTTTTT.

This chain connects TRBV6-1 to TRBJ1-5; D is unclear. The CDR3 runs 15 residues. The V gene lost 2 bases and the J gene lost 2 bases, with 10 bases spanning the gap. Germline CDR1 MNHNS, CDR2 SASEGT. CDR3 amino acids: CASSELMRGNQPQHF. The CDR3 nucleotides are TGTGCCAGCAGTGAATTGATGAGGGGCAATCAGCCCCAGCATTTT.

This clone occurred once. The gene calls are TRBV3-1 (or the pseudogene TRBV3-2) and TRBJ2-3; 7 bases line up with TRBD1. V shed 5 bases, J shed 3 bases, and the junction held 11 bases outside the gene matches. The CDR3 spans 16 residues. Germline assignment: CDR1 LGHDT and CDR2 YNNKEL (reference sequence). CDR3 sequence (DNA): TGTGCCAGCAGCTTTGTAGACAGGGAACGGACAGATACGCAGTATTTT. It encodes CASSFVDRERTDTQYF.

The chain has TRBV18 and TRBJ1-1, with a tentative D call TRBD1 (6 bases). Germline CDR1 KGHSH, CDR2 LQKENI. Trimming removed 6 bases from V and 5 bases from J, with 10 bases in between. The CDR3 is 12 residues long. The CDR3 is CASSPTGTEAFF. As DNA, the CDR3 is TGTGCCAGCTCTCCTACAGGGACTGAAGCTTTCTTT.

The chain links TRBV30 to TRBJ1-4, with 9 bases lining up with TRBD1. Trimming cost V 0 bases and J 5 bases; bases outside gene matches: 7. This CDR3 has 16 residues. Germline V CDR1 and CDR2: GTSNPN, SVGIG (reference sequence). The CDR3 nucleotides are TGTGCCTGGAGTGTACAGGGGGCCCTCTTAAATGAAAAACTGTTTTTT. Translated, it gives CAWSVQGALLNEKLFF.

The rearrangement links TRBV29-1 to TRBJ1-3; 9 nucleotides agree with TRBD1. Germline assignment: CDR1 SQVTM and CDR2 ANQGSEA. V gave up 4 bases and J gave up 7 bases; unmatched junction bases: 8. This CDR3 has 14 residues. CDR3 amino acids: CSVAGTGIANTIYF. In DNA form, the CDR3 reads TGCAGCGTTGCCGGGACAGGGATAGCGAACACCATATATTTT.

The gene calls are TRBV7-2 and TRBJ2-4; 11 bases match TRBD2. The germline V gene has CDR1 SGHTA and CDR2 FQGNSA. Unmatched junction bases numbered 9, after V lost 1 base and J lost 1 base. The CDR3 spans 19 residues. CDR3: CASSLELAGAPGAKNIQYF. In nucleotides, the CDR3 is TGTGCCAGCAGCTTAGAACTAGCGGGAGCACCAGGGGCCAAAAACATTCAGTACTTC.

The rearrangement links TRBV23-1 to TRBJ1-5; D is unclear. TRBV23-1 is designated an ORF whose function remains uncertain. The germline V and J ends were trimmed by 11 bases and 0 bases, with 11 bases remaining between them. This CDR3 comprises 13 residues. In nucleotides, the CDR3 is TGCGCCCCAGGACGAATTAGCAATCAGCCCCAGCATTTT. It specifies CAPGRISNQPQHF.

The chain links TRBV6-2 or TRBV6-3 to TRBJ2-2; 9 nucleotides align to TRBD1. Germline V CDR1 and CDR2: MNHEY, SVGEGT. Unmatched junction bases numbered 15, after V lost 6 bases and J lost 4 bases. The CDR3 has 18 amino acids. The CDR3 sequence: CASSPDPRRQGGTGELFF. The CDR3 bases are TGTGCCAGCAGCCCCGATCCCCGAAGACAGGGGGGCACCGGGGAGCTGTTTTTT.

The chain employs TRBV28 and TRBJ1-2; D might be TRBD1 (6 bases). There are 16 residues in the CDR3. Germline CDR1 MDHEN, CDR2 SYDVKM. The V gene lost 4 bases and the J gene lost 0 bases, with 15 bases spanning the gap. The CDR3: CASSSSRGYSNYGYTF. Written as DNA, the CDR3 is TGTGCCAGCAGTTCCTCCAGGGGATACTCTAACTATGGCTACACCTTC.

The chain recombines TRBV6-5 with TRBJ1-3, with D perhaps TRBD1 (6 bases). CDR3 size: 14 residues. Germline V gene data show CDR1 as MNHEY and CDR2 as SVGAGI. The V and J ends lost 6 bases and 2 bases respectively, with 11 bases between them. DNA of the CDR3: TGTGCCAGCAGCTCCACAGGGACTGGAAACACCATATATTTT. This sequence encodes CASSSTGTGNTIYF.

CDR3 in amino acids: CASSLVGTGLAETQYF. CDR3 sequence (DNA): TGTGCCAGCAGCTTAGTGGGGACAGGGCTCGCCGAGACCCAGTACTTC. This chain joins TRBV5-6 and TRBJ2-5; 9 bases line up with TRBD1. The CDR3 sequence is 16 residues long. V dropped 2 bases and J dropped 5; count of bases not matched to a gene: 10. Looked up from germline, CDR1 is SGHDT and CDR2 is YYEEEE.

This clone occurred a few times. The genes are TRBV19 and TRBJ1-1; D is perhaps TRBD1 (5 bases). The length of the CDR3 is 13 residues. The germline V gene encodes CDR1 LNHDA and CDR2 SQIVND (reference sequence). V lost 7 bases, J lost 1 base, and 10 bases lay in between. This CDR3 reads CASTQTENTEAFF. The CDR3 coding sequence is TGTGCCAGTACCCAGACAGAGAACACTGAAGCTTTCTTT.

V and J are TRBV12-3 or TRBV12-4 and TRBJ1-2; D is unclear. The CDR3 length is 13 residues. Trimming shortened V by 6 bases and J by 1 base, and 9 bases separated the two germline ends. CDR3 protein: CASRTTINYGYTF. The CDR3 DNA is TGTGCCAGCAGGACGACTATTAACTATGGCTACACCTTC.

The V call is TRBV2, the J call TRBJ2-1; the D call may be TRBD1 or TRBD2 (5 bases each). Germline CDR1 and CDR2: SNHLY and FYNNEI. Deletions cut 8 bases from V and 6 bases from J, with 14 bases between. The CDR3 length is 13 residues. CDR3 bases: TGTGCCAGCGGGGGTGGGGCAACCAATGAGCAGTTCTTC. The encoded protein is CASGGGATNEQFF.

The genes are TRBV9 and TRBJ2-1; D is uncertain. Germline loops: CDR1 SGDLS, CDR2 YYNGEE. Trimming shortened V by 0 bases and J by 12 bases, and 13 bases separated the two germline ends. This CDR3 is built from 13 residues. The CDR3 reads CASSVGHGLGQFF. In nucleotides, the CDR3 is TGTGCCAGCAGCGTAGGTCACGGGCTCGGGCAGTTCTTC.

The V gene is TRBV2, the J gene TRBJ2-7, with D uncertain. V was pared by 4 bases and J by 6 bases, with 13 bases between. The germline V gene has CDR1 SNHLY and CDR2 FYNNEI. The CDR3 contains 13 residues. This chain's CDR3 is CASSGIRAGEQYF. In DNA form, the CDR3 reads TGTGCCAGCAGTGGGATCCGTGCTGGCGAGCAGTACTTC.

The chain combines TRBV3-1 (or the pseudogene TRBV3-2) with TRBJ2-7; 10 nucleotides match TRBD2. V lost 5 bases, J lost 2 bases, and 9 bases stayed unmatched. Germline CDR1 and CDR2: LGHDT and YNNKEL (reference sequence). CDR3 length: 16 residues. CDR3 sequence: CASSLLRTSGTYEQYF. The CDR3 DNA is TGTGCCAGCAGCTTACTGAGGACTAGCGGAACCTACGAGCAGTACTTC.

The V call is TRBV7-3, the J call TRBJ2-1; 8 bases map to TRBD2. Per germline, CDR1 SGHTA and CDR2 FQGTGA. The V gene end was trimmed by 2 bases and the J gene end by 4 bases; junction bases not matched to a gene: 4. The CDR3 spans 15 residues. CDR3 loop: CASSLYAGGYNEQFF. The CDR3 DNA reads as TGTGCCAGCAGCTTATATGCGGGAGGATACAATGAGCAGTTCTTC.

V and J are TRBV11-2 and TRBJ1-2; D gene unclear. Trimming removed 6 bases at V and 2 bases at J, with 7 bases between. The CDR3 extends over 12 amino acids. Germline-derived CDR1 and CDR2 are SGHAT and FQNNGV. The CDR3 DNA reads TGTGCCAGCAGTCCGACAAACTATGGCTACACCTTC. This encodes CASSPTNYGYTF.

The chain links TRBV3-1 (or the pseudogene TRBV3-2) to TRBJ1-5; 9 nucleotides align to TRBD1. With 4 bases clipped from V and 6 bases from J, the junction kept 7 bases outside the gene matches. Germline loops: CDR1 LGHDT, CDR2 YNNKEL (reference sequence). This CDR3 spans 15 amino acids. In DNA form, the CDR3 reads TGTGCCAGCAGCCCGGGGACAGGGTTCGGTCAGCCCCAGCATTTT. Translated: CASSPGTGFGQPQHF.

The V call is TRBV13, the J call TRBJ2-1, with TRBD2 matching 7 bases. Looked up from germline, CDR1 is PRHDT and CDR2 is FYEKMQ (reference sequence). Germline trimming cut 5 bases from V and 1 base from J; bases unmatched to any gene: 8. The CDR3 consists of 16 residues. The DNA for the CDR3 is TGTGCCAGCAGCGACCCGCTAGCGGCATCCTACAATGAGCAGTTCTTC. Amino acid sequence: CASSDPLAASYNEQFF.